These T cell receptor beta chains were read from a single sample in a study of post-analysis software for immune sequencing data. TCRdb analysed the PCR reads with MiXCR anew, one entry per CDR3 protein. Of about 820,000 distinct CDR3 sequences in the sample, about 50% are singletons; the top ten hold under 6%. Material: blood. The origin of the receptors is a girl aged 10 to 17 with multiple sclerosis. The CDR3 runs from the conserved cysteine through the conserved F or W. A D gene is named only where the DNA matches it firmly. For some rows the clone size is stated as once, few or many, or as a class when expanded; others skip it.

>TRBV14|TRBJ2-7|17|-|-
TGTGCCAGCAGCCAAGTGGAGGGGGCGCCGCTTTTGAGCGAGCAGTACTTC
CASSQVEGAPLLSEQYF
>TRBV24-1|TRBJ2-1|15|-|TRBD2
TGTGCCACCAGTGATACTAGCGGGCCCTACAATGAGCAGTTCTTC
CATSDTSGPYNEQFF
>TRBV6-1|TRBJ2-4|12|-|-
TGTGCCAGCCGGGGAGATAAAAACATTCAGTACTTC
CASRGDKNIQYF
>TRBV20-1|TRBJ2-3|14|few|TRBD1
TGCAGCACGAACACAGGGGTAGGCACAGATACGCAGTATTTT
CSTNTGVGTDTQYF
>TRBV29-1|TRBJ2-1|13|few|TRBD2
TGCAGCGTTGCTTCTAGCGGGAACAATGAGCAGTTCTTC
CSVASSGNNEQFF
>TRBV6-6|TRBJ1-4|14|few|-
TGTGCCAGCAGCGAGGGGTATCCAAATGAAAAACTGTTTTTT
CASSEGYPNEKLFF
>TRBV4-1|TRBJ1-3|15|-|-
TGCGCCAGCAGCCAAGGTCTAAGCTCTGGAAACACCATATATTTT
CASSQGLSSGNTIYF
>TRBV12-3/TRBV12-4|TRBJ2-7|13|-|-
TGTGCCAGCAGTTTAGTAGGGATCGACGAGCAGTACTTC
CASSLVGIDEQYF
>TRBV5-1|TRBJ2-1|14|-|TRBD1
TGCGCCAGCAGGGACAGGGCGGGTTACAATGAGCAGTTCTTC
CASRDRAGYNEQFF
>TRBV12-3/TRBV12-4|TRBJ1-2|12|-|-
TGTGCCAGCAGCTCCCTAGCGTATGGCTACACCTTC
CASSSLAYGYTF
>TRBV3-1|TRBJ2-1|16|few|-
TGTGCCAGCAGCCCAGGGCTTGGGGGGATTTACAATGAGCAGTTCTTC
CASSPGLGGIYNEQFF
>TRBV7-2|TRBJ1-5|15|-|TRBD1
TGTGCCAGCAGCCGGGACAGTGGAGGCAATCAGCCCCAGCATTTT
CASSRDSGGNQPQHF
>TRBV13|TRBJ1-2|16|-|TRBD1
TGTGCCAGCAGCTTAAGGGACAGCTCCCCAAACTATGGCTACACCTTC
CASSLRDSSPNYGYTF
>TRBV12-5|TRBJ2-3|14|few|-
TGTGCTAGTGGTTTGGTATCGGATTCGGATACGCAGTATTTT
CASGLVSDSDTQYF
>TRBV5-5|TRBJ2-1|15|-|-
TGTGCCAGCAGCTTCGGCGGGGCGGCCTACAATGAGCAGTTCTTC
CASSFGGAAYNEQFF
>TRBV6-2/TRBV6-3|TRBJ2-7|12|many|-
TGTGCCAGCAAGGAAGGTTTCTACGAGCAGTACTTC
CASKEGFYEQYF